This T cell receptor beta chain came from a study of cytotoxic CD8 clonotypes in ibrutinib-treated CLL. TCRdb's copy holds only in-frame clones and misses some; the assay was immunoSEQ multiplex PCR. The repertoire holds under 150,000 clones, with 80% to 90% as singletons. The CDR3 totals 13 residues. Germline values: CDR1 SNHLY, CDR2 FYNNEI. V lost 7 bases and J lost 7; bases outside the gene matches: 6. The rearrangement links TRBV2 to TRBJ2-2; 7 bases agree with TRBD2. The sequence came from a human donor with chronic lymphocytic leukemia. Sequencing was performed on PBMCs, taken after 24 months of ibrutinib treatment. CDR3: CASTGWGGGELFF. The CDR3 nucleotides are TGTGCCAGCACCGGCTGGGGGGGCGGGGAGCTGTTTTTT.